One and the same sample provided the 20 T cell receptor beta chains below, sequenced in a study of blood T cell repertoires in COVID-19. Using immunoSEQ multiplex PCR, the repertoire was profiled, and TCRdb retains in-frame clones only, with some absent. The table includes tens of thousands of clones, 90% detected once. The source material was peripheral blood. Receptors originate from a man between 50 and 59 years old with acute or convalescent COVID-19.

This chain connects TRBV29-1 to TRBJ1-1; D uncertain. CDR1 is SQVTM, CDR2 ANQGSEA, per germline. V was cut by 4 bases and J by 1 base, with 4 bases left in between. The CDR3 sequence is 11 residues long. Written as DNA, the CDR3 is TGCAGCGTTGCCTGGAACACTGAAGCTTTCTTT. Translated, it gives CSVAWNTEAFF.

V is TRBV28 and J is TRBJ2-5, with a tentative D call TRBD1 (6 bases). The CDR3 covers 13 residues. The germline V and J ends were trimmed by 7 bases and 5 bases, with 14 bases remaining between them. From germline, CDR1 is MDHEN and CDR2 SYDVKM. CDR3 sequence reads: CASTPLRGETQYF. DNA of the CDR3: TGTGCCAGCACCCCCCTCAGGGGTGAGACCCAGTACTTC.

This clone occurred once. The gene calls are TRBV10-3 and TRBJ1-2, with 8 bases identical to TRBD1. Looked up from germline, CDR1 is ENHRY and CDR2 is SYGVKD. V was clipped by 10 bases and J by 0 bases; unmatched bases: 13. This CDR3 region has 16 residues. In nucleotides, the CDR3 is TGTGCCACCAGGGAGGCTAGGGGACAGGCTAACTATGGCTACACCTTC. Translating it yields CATREARGQANYGYTF.

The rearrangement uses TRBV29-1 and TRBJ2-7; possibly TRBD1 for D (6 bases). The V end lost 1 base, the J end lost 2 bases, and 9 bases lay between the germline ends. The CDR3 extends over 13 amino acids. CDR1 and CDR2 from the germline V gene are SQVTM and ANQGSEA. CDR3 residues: CSVEGQGTYEQYF. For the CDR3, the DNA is TGCAGCGTTGAAGGGCAGGGGACCTACGAGCAGTACTTC.

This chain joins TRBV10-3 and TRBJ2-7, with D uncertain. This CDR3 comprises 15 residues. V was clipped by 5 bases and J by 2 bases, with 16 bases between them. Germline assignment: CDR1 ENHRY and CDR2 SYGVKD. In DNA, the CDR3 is TGTGCCATCAGTACCGAAAGCTTCGGTCCCTACGAGCAGTACTTC. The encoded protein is CAISTESFGPYEQYF.

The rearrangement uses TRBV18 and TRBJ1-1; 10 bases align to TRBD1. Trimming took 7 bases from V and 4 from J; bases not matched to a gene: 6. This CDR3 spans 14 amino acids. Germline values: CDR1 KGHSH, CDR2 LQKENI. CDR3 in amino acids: CASLGQGTSTEAFF. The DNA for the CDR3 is TGTGCCAGCTTGGGACAGGGGACGTCCACTGAAGCTTTCTTT. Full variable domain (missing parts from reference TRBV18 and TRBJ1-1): NAGVMQNPRHLVRRRGQEARLRCSPMKGHSHVYWYRQLPEEGLKFMVYLQKENIIDESGMPKERFSAEFPKEGPSILRIQQVVRGDSAAYFCASLGQGTSTEAFFGQGTRLTVV.

The CDR3: CASRDRLVNEQFF. The CDR3, as DNA: TGCGCCAGCAGGGACAGGTTGGTAAATGAGCAGTTCTTC. The J gene is TRBJ2-1, the V gene TRBV5-1; 7 bases line up with TRBD1. V was clipped by 5 bases and J by 7 bases; unmatched bases: 6. The CDR3 runs to 13 residues. Germline lookup yields CDR1 SGHRS and CDR2 YFSETQ.

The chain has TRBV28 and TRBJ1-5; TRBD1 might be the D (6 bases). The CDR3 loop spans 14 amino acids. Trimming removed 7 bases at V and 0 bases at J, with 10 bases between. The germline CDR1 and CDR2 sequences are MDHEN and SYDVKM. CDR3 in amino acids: CASTDRSSNQPQHF. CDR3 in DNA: TGTGCCAGCACAGACAGGTCTAGCAATCAGCCCCAGCATTTT.

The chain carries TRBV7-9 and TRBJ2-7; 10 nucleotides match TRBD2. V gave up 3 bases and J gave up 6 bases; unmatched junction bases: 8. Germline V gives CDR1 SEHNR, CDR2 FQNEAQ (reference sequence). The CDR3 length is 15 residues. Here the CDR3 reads CASSLAAGGPTEQYF. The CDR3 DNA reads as TGTGCCAGCAGCTTGGCAGCGGGAGGGCCTACCGAGCAGTACTTC. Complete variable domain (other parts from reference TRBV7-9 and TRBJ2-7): DTGVSQNPRHKITKRGQNVTFRCDPISEHNRLYWYRQTLGQGPEFLTYFQNEAQLEKSRLLSDRFSAERPKGSFSTLEIQRTEQGDSAMYLCASSLAAGGPTEQYFGPGTRLTVT.

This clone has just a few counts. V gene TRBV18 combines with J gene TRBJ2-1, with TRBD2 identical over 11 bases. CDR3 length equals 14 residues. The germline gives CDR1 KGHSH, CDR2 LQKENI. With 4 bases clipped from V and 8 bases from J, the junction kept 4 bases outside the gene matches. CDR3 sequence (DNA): TGTGCCAGCTCACTTAGCGGGGGGGCCGATGAGCAGTTCTTC. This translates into CASSLSGGADEQFF.

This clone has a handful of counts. CDR3 nucleotides: TGCGCCAGCAGCCCGGGACAGTCTTTCACTGAAGCTTTCTTT. Protein product: CASSPGQSFTEAFF. The rearrangement joins TRBV5-1 to TRBJ1-1, with 7 bases that match TRBD1. V lost 4 bases and J lost 4; bases outside the gene matches: 7. Germline values: CDR1 SGHRS, CDR2 YFSETQ. This CDR3 spans 14 amino acids.

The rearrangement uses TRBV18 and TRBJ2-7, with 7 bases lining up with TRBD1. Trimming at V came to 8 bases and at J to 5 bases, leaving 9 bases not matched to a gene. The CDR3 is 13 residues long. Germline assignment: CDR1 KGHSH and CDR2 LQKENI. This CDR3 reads CASARQGSDEQYV. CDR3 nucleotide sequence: TGTGCCAGCGCGAGACAGGGATCGGACGAGCAGTACGTC.

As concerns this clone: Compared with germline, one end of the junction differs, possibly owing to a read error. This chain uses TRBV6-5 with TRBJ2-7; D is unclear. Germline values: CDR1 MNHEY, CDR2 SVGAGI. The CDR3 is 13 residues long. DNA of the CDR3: TGTGCCAGCAGTGACTCCCGACACGCCGAGCAGTACTTC. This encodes CASSDSRHAEQYF.

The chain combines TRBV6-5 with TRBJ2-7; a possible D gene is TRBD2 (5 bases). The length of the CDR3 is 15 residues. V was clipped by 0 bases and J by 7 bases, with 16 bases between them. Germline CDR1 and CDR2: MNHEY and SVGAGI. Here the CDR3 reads CASSYSAGVPGEQYV. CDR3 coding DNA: TGTGCCAGCAGTTACTCGGCGGGCGTTCCGGGGGAGCAGTACGTC.

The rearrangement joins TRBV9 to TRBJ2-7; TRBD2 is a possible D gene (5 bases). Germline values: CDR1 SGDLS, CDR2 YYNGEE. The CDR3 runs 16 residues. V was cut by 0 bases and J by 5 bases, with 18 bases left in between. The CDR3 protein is CASSVGRVGEFDEQYF. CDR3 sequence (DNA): TGTGCCAGCAGCGTAGGGCGGGTAGGCGAGTTCGACGAGCAGTACTTC. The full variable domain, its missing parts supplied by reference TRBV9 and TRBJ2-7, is DSGVTQTPKHLITATGQRVTLRCSPRSGDLSVYWYQQSLDQGLQFLIQYYNGEERAKGNILERFSAQQFPDLHSELNLSSLELGDSALYFCASSVGRVGEFDEQYFGPGTRLTVT.

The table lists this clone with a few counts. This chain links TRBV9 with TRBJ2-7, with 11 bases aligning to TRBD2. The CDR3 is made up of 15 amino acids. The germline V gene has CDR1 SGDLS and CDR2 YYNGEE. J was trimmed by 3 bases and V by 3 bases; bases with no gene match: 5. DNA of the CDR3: TGTGCCAGCAGCGGGGAGGGGACTAGCGGCTACGAGCAGTACTTC. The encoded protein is CASSGEGTSGYEQYF.

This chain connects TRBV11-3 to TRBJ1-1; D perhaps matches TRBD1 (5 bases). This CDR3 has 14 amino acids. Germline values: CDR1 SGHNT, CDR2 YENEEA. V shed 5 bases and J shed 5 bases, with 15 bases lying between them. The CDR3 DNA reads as TGTGCCAGCAGCCCCAGCCAGGGAGGGACTGAAGCTTTCTTT. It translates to CASSPSQGGTEAFF.

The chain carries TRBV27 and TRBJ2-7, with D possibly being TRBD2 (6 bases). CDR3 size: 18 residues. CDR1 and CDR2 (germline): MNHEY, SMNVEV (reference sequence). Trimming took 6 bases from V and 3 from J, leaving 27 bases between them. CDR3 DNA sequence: TGTGCCAGCAGGCCGGGACTCACCTCGCCGTCCTCCTACTACGAGCAGTACTTC. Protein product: CASRPGLTSPSSYYEQYF.

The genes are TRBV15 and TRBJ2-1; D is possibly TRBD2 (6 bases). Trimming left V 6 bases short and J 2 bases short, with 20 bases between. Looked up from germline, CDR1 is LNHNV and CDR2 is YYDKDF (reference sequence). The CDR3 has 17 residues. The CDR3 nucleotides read TGTGCCACCAGTCCAGTAGGCGGGGCCAATCCCTACAATGAGCAGTTCTTC. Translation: CATSPVGGANPYNEQFF.

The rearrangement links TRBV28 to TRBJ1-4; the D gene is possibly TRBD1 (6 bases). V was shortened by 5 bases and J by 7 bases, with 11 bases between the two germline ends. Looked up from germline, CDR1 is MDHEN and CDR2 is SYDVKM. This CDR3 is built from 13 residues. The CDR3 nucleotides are TGTGCCAGCAGTCGTACAGGGTCTGAAAAACTGTTTTTT. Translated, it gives CASSRTGSEKLFF.